Following are 30 T cell receptor beta chains from one sample sequenced in a study of CD8 T cells in Susac syndrome. The RNA, 0.5 to 1 ug, was put through reverse transcription using random hexamers. TCRdb re-analysed the immunoSEQ multiplex PCR reads in MiXCR, keeping a single row per CDR3 protein. The sample shows some 200,000 distinct CDR3 sequences, around 95% of them seen only once. The source material was CD4+ T cells from PBMCs. The receptor source for this set is a human donor with Susac syndrome.

This rearrangement joins TRBV5-4 to TRBJ1-1; 10 nucleotides line up with TRBD1. Per the germline V gene, CDR1 is SGHNT and CDR2 is YYREEE (reference sequence). CDR3 length equals 17 residues. The V and J ends lost 0 bases and 4 bases, in that order; junction bases with no gene match: 9. The DNA for the CDR3 is TGTGCCAGCAGCTTGGGGGGACAGGGGCCCCGATCCACTGAAGCTTTCTTT. This gives the protein CASSLGGQGPRSTEAFF.

This chain joins TRBV4-2 and TRBJ1-3, with D possibly TRBD1 on 6 matching bases. V shed 2 bases and J shed 3 bases, with 11 bases lying between them. This CDR3 region has 15 residues. Germline V lookup: CDR1 LGHNA, CDR2 YNFKEQ. CDR3 sequence reads: CASSQSTGFGNTIYF. CDR3 in DNA: TGTGCCAGCAGCCAATCTACAGGGTTTGGAAACACCATATATTTT.

The gene calls are TRBV5-1 and TRBJ2-3; maybe TRBD2 (5 bases). The CDR3 loop spans 15 amino acids. V lost 4 bases and J lost 0, with 12 bases in between. CDR1 is SGHRS and CDR2 is YFSETQ in the germline V gene. The CDR3 here is CASSGRRPSTDTQYF. CDR3 coding DNA: TGCGCCAGCAGCGGGAGACGTCCGAGCACAGATACGCAGTATTTT.

DNA for the CDR3: TGTGCCGGCGGGACTAGCGGGGTGAATGAGCAGTTCTTC. Protein: CAGGTSGVNEQFF. The rearrangement uses TRBV30 and TRBJ2-1; 13 bases line up with TRBD2. V dropped 8 bases and J dropped 7; count of bases not matched to a gene: 5. The length of the CDR3 is 13 residues. Germline V CDR1 and CDR2: GTSNPN, SVGIG (reference sequence). The entire variable domain, with the rest obtained from reference TRBV30 and TRBJ2-1, is as follows: SQTIHQWPATLVQPVGSPLSLECTVEGTSNPNLYWYRQAAGRGLQLLFYSVGIGQISSEVPQNLSASRPQDRQFILSSKKLLLSDSGFYLCAGGTSGVNEQFFGPGTRLTVL.

The J gene is TRBJ2-7, the V gene TRBV30; D unclear. Trimming cost V 0 bases and J 5 bases, with 8 bases left between them. The CDR3 spans 12 residues. Germline V gives CDR1 GTSNPN, CDR2 SVGIG (reference sequence). CDR3 coding DNA: TGTGCCTGGAGTGTTTCAGTTGACGAGCAGTACTTC. It yields the protein CAWSVSVDEQYF. The full variable domain, in which reference TRBV30 and TRBJ2-7 provide the parts outside the CDR3, is SQTIHQWPATLVQPVGSPLSLECTVEGTSNPNLYWYRQAAGRGLQLLFYSVGIGQISSEVPQNLSASRPQDRQFILSSKKLLLSDSGFYLCAWSVSVDEQYFGPGTRLTVT.

This chain connects TRBV5-4 to TRBJ2-2; D is possibly TRBD1 (5 bases). CDR1 SGHNT and CDR2 YYREEE come from the germline V gene (reference sequence). Trimming shortened V by 0 bases and J by 0 bases, and 12 bases separated the two germline ends. The CDR3 runs to 17 residues. The CDR3 reads CASSLAGRTTNTGELFF. CDR3 DNA: TGTGCCAGCAGCTTGGCAGGGCGGACGACGAACACCGGGGAGCTGTTTTTT.

V is TRBV27 and J is TRBJ2-1, with D tentatively TRBD2 (6 bases). CDR3 length: 17 residues. Trimming removed 8 bases from V and 7 bases from J, with 27 bases in between. CDR1 and CDR2 from the germline V gene are MNHEY and SMNVEV (reference sequence). The CDR3 here is CASWVWGGTSTQNEQFF. The CDR3 DNA reads TGTGCCAGCTGGGTGTGGGGCGGGACCTCCACACAGAATGAGCAGTTCTTC.

This clonotype was picked up one time. The DNA for the CDR3 is TGCGCCAGCAGCTTGCCCCAGGAAGTAGAGACCCAGTACTTC. Amino acids: CASSLPQEVETQYF. The V gene is TRBV5-1, the J gene TRBJ2-5; D is unresolved. V lost 1 base and J 4 bases, leaving 11 bases between the germline ends. Germline CDR1 is SGHRS and CDR2 is YFSETQ. The CDR3 is made up of 14 amino acids.

The chain recombines TRBV18 with TRBJ2-4; 9 bases match TRBD2. Per the germline V gene, CDR1 is KGHSH and CDR2 is LQKENI. Unmatched junction bases numbered 15, after V lost 6 bases and J lost 6 bases. This CDR3 contains 17 residues. The CDR3 region is CASSVSGGPFGRNIQYF. CDR3 nucleotides: TGTGCCAGCTCGGTCAGCGGGGGGCCATTCGGTCGAAACATTCAGTACTTC.

V is TRBV10-2 and J is TRBJ2-7; TRBD1 agrees at 11 bases. The CDR3 length is 16 residues. Per germline, CDR1 WSHSY and CDR2 SAAADI. Unmatched junction bases numbered 8, after V lost 0 bases and J lost 7 bases. The chain's CDR3 is CASSESTGTGGGEQYF. Here the CDR3 DNA reads TGCGCCAGCAGTGAGTCGACCGGGACAGGGGGTGGGGAGCAGTACTTC.

V usage is TRBV20-1 and J usage is TRBJ1-2, with a weak D call TRBD1 (5 bases). The CDR3 consists of 11 residues. Germline V gives CDR1 DFQATT, CDR2 SNEGSKA (reference sequence). The germline V and J ends were trimmed by 6 bases and 4 bases, with 9 bases remaining between them. The CDR3 bases are TGCAGTGCCGGGACTCCCTATGGCTACACCTTC. Its translation: CSAGTPYGYTF.

V gene TRBV19 combines with J gene TRBJ2-6; D is tentatively TRBD1 or TRBD2 (5 bases each). The V and J ends lost 6 bases and 3 bases respectively, with 15 bases between them. The CDR3 has 16 amino acids. The germline V gene encodes CDR1 LNHDA and CDR2 SQIVND (reference sequence). Written as DNA, the CDR3 is TGTGCCAGTAGCTCGACCAGGGCGGGTGGGGCCAACGTCCTGACTTTC. Protein: CASSSTRAGGANVLTF. The whole variable domain, filled in from reference TRBV19 and TRBJ2-6, reads DGGITQSPKYLFRKEGQNVTLSCEQNLNHDAMYWYRQDPGQGLRLIYYSQIVNDFQKGDIAEGYSVSREKKESFPLTVTSAQKNPTAFYLCASSSTRAGGANVLTFGAGSRLTVL.

The rearrangement links TRBV25-1 to TRBJ2-5; 8 bases match TRBD1. This CDR3 has 13 residues. With V trimmed by 7 bases and J by 5 bases, 6 bases remained unmatched. Germline-derived CDR1 and CDR2 are MGHDK and SYGVNS. CDR3 sequence (DNA): TGTGCCAGCACTCGGACAGGGTGGGAGACCCAGTACTTC. Translated: CASTRTGWETQYF.

The CDR3 loop reads CATKKDSQSEQFF. CDR3 DNA sequence: TGTGCCACCAAAAAAGACAGCCAGAGTGAGCAGTTCTTC. The chain carries TRBV24-1 and TRBJ2-1, with D maybe TRBD1 (5 bases). Trimming removed 8 bases from V and 9 bases from J, with 16 bases in between. Per the germline V gene, CDR1 is KGHDR and CDR2 is SFDVKD. This CDR3 has 13 residues.

The chain joins TRBV19 to TRBJ1-2; D is unresolved. Trimming took 6 bases from V and 5 from J, leaving 13 bases between them. The germline CDR1 and CDR2 sequences are LNHDA and SQIVND (reference sequence). This CDR3 is built from 13 residues. CDR3 bases: TGTGCCAGTAGAGCCTTGGCGAATTATGGCTACACCTTC. Encoded protein: CASRALANYGYTF.

V gene TRBV18 combines with J gene TRBJ1-5; TRBD1 matches at 7 bases. The V gene end was trimmed by 0 bases and the J gene end by 5 bases; junction bases not matched to a gene: 4. Germline values: CDR1 KGHSH, CDR2 LQKENI. The CDR3 runs 15 residues. The CDR3 coding sequence is TGTGCCAGCTCACCACCGACAGGGCAGGATCAGCCCCAGCATTTT. Amino acids: CASSPPTGQDQPQHF.

The gene calls are TRBV12-3 or TRBV12-4 and TRBJ1-1; no firm D call. This CDR3 comprises 14 residues. Trimming took off 3 bases at V and 2 bases at J, with 10 bases between the two ends. This CDR3 is CASSFSAGNTEAFF. For the CDR3, the DNA is TGTGCCAGCAGTTTTTCAGCCGGAAACACTGAAGCTTTCTTT.

This chain uses TRBV4-1 with TRBJ1-4; a possible D gene is TRBD1 (5 bases). Germline CDR1 MGHRA, CDR2 YSYEKL. The V gene lost 1 base and the J gene lost 5 bases, with 14 bases spanning the gap. CDR3 length: 16 amino acids. DNA of the CDR3: TGCGCCAGCAGCCAAGCAGGAGATAGGGGAAATGAAAAACTGTTTTTT. Protein product: CASSQAGDRGNEKLFF.

Written as DNA, the CDR3 is TGTGCCAGCAGTCGACAGGCCCCGAACACTGAAGCTTTCTTT. Residues: CASSRQAPNTEAFF. This sequence joins TRBV27 and TRBJ1-1; a possible D gene is TRBD1 (6 bases). The CDR3 contains 14 residues. Trimming stripped 5 bases from V and 1 base from J, with 11 bases between. The germline CDR1 and CDR2 sequences are MNHEY and SMNVEV (reference sequence).

The rearrangement joins TRBV5-6 to TRBJ2-7; D gene unclear. With 0 bases removed from V and 6 bases from J, the gap between germline ends came to 13 bases. Germline assignment: CDR1 SGHDT and CDR2 YYEEEE. CDR3 length: 14 residues. The CDR3 DNA reads TGTGCCAGCAGCTTGGAGGCACGCCATGGCGAGCAGTACTTC. This sequence encodes CASSLEARHGEQYF.

The chain links TRBV20-1 to TRBJ2-7, with D possibly being TRBD2 (5 bases). CDR3 length: 14 residues. V lost 3 bases and J 1 base, leaving 13 bases between the germline ends. Germline V lookup: CDR1 DFQATT, CDR2 SNEGSKA (reference sequence). This CDR3 is CSASSRRISYEQYF. The CDR3, as DNA: TGCAGTGCTAGTAGCAGGAGGATTTCCTACGAGCAGTACTTC.

This chain connects TRBV24-1 to TRBJ2-3; D is unclear. Trimming removed 4 bases at V and 2 bases at J, with 3 bases between. Germline-derived CDR1 and CDR2 are KGHDR and SFDVKD. The CDR3 covers 12 residues. Written as DNA, the CDR3 is TGTGCCACCAGTGACGACACAGATACGCAGTATTTT. Translating gives CATSDDTDTQYF.

J is TRBJ2-3 and V is TRBV5-1; the D gene could be TRBD1 or TRBD2 (5 bases each). The germline CDR1 and CDR2 sequences are SGHRS and YFSETQ. V was clipped by 5 bases and J by 5 bases, with 12 bases between them. This CDR3 is built from 13 residues. The CDR3: CASRAAGGDTQYF. Written as DNA, the CDR3 is TGCGCCAGCAGGGCAGCTGGGGGAGATACGCAGTATTTT. The whole variable domain, remainder taken from reference TRBV5-1 and TRBJ2-3, is KAGVTQTPRYLIKTRGQQVTLSCSPISGHRSVSWYQQTPGQGLQFLFEYFSETQRNKGNFPGRFSGRQFSNSRSEMNVSTLELGDSALYLCASRAAGGDTQYFGPGTRLTVL.

This rearrangement joins TRBV15 to TRBJ2-5; TRBD1 or TRBD2 may be the D gene (6 bases each). Looked up from germline, CDR1 is LNHNV and CDR2 is YYDKDF (reference sequence). This CDR3 is built from 18 residues. V lost 3 bases and J 2 bases, leaving 22 bases between the germline ends. The CDR3 sequence is CATSSPQWGAGSQETQYF. Here the CDR3 DNA reads TGTGCCACCAGCAGCCCACAGTGGGGGGCCGGATCACAAGAGACCCAGTACTTC.

This chain uses TRBV3-1 with TRBJ1-1; D not certain. V lost 0 bases to trimming and J lost 5 bases, with 10 bases between them. The V gene's germline CDR1 is LGHDT and CDR2 YNNKEL (reference sequence). This CDR3 contains 14 residues. CDR3 amino acids: CASSQDGSSTEAFF. CDR3 sequence (DNA): TGTGCCAGCAGCCAAGACGGTTCTTCGACTGAAGCTTTCTTT. The complete variable domain, with remaining parts taken from reference TRBV3-1 and TRBJ1-1, reads DTAVSQTPKYLVTQMGNDKSIKCEQNLGHDTMYWYKQDSKKFLKIMFSYNNKELIINETVPNRFSPKSPDKAHLNLHINSLELGDSAVYFCASSQDGSSTEAFFGQGTRLTVV.

This clonotype was recorded once. The chain couples TRBV19 to TRBJ1-2; D is possibly TRBD1 (6 bases). Germline CDR1 and CDR2: LNHDA and SQIVND (reference sequence). The CDR3 covers 12 residues. With 3 bases removed from V and 8 bases from J, the gap between germline ends came to 10 bases. CDR3 region: CASSIGGRGYTF. The CDR3 nucleotides read TGTGCCAGTAGTATTGGGGGCAGAGGCTACACCTTC.

V gene TRBV15 combines with J gene TRBJ1-5, with no clear D. The V end was cut by 2 bases, the J end by 7 bases, with 9 bases between. CDR3 length: 13 residues. Per germline, CDR1 LNHNV and CDR2 YYDKDF (reference sequence). The chain's CDR3 is CATSRQTKQPQHF. The CDR3 DNA sequence: TGTGCCACCAGCAGACAAACTAAACAGCCCCAGCATTTT.

The rearrangement joins TRBV19 to TRBJ1-2, with D possibly TRBD1 on 6 matching bases. V lost 3 bases and J lost 1, with 9 bases in between. From germline, CDR1 is LNHDA and CDR2 SQIVND (reference sequence). The CDR3 length is 14 residues. The CDR3 DNA is TGTGCCAGTAGTATCGGACAGAGTAACTATGGCTACACCTTC. Amino acids: CASSIGQSNYGYTF.

This clonotype showed up just once. V and J are TRBV30 and TRBJ1-1; D is ambiguous. This CDR3 is 11 amino acids long. V dropped 8 bases and J dropped 12 bases, with 19 bases sitting between them. The germline gives CDR1 GTSNPN, CDR2 SVGIG (reference sequence). In nucleotides, the CDR3 is TGTGCCGTCCAGCGACTGACCCAAACTTTCTTT. As protein: CAVQRLTQTFF. Filled out from reference TRBV30 and TRBJ1-1, the complete variable domain reads SQTIHQWPATLVQPVGSPLSLECTVEGTSNPNLYWYRQAAGRGLQLLFYSVGIGQISSEVPQNLSASRPQDRQFILSSKKLLLSDSGFYLCAVQRLTQTFFGQGTRLTVV.

The J gene is TRBJ2-7, the V gene TRBV3-1; possibly TRBD2 for D (7 bases). Germline CDR1 is LGHDT and CDR2 is YNNKEL (reference sequence). V gave up 3 bases and J gave up 1 base, with 13 bases separating them. The CDR3 is made up of 15 amino acids. The CDR3 DNA is TGTGCCAGCAGCCACCCGGGGGGCAATTCCTACGAGCAGTACTTC. This translates into CASSHPGGNSYEQYF.